Below, 25 T cell receptor beta chains from the same sample are listed, as sequenced in a study of blood T cell repertoires in COVID-19. Using immunoSEQ multiplex PCR, the repertoire was profiled, and TCRdb retains in-frame clones only, with some absent. The sample contains a few hundred thousand clones, approximately 89% of which appear only once. Input material: peripheral blood. The receptors shown here come from a man in his forties or fifties who had recovered from COVID-19.

The chain joins TRBV7-6 to TRBJ2-7; TRBD1 matches at 9 bases. Germline trimming cut 5 bases from V and 2 bases from J; bases unmatched to any gene: 4. CDR1 SGHVS and CDR2 FNYEAQ come from the germline V gene. The CDR3 is 14 residues long. Here the CDR3 reads CASSRTGAPYEQYF. The DNA for the CDR3 is TGTGCCAGCAGCCGGACAGGGGCCCCCTACGAGCAGTACTTC.

The chain employs TRBV7-6 and TRBJ2-2, with TRBD2 matching 12 bases. The CDR3 loop spans 16 amino acids. The germline gives CDR1 SGHVS, CDR2 FNYEAQ. The V segment lost 2 bases and the J segment 3 bases; nucleotides outside the gene matches: 1. CDR3 protein: CASSLRLAGDTGELFF. CDR3 bases: TGTGCCAGCAGCTTACGACTAGCGGGAGACACCGGGGAGCTGTTTTTT. Looking up the rest from reference TRBV7-6 and TRBJ2-2 gives the full variable domain: GAGVSQSPRYKVTKRGQDVALRCDPISGHVSLYWYRQALGQGPEFLTYFNYEAQQDKSGLPNDRFSAERPEGSISTLTIQRTEQRDSAMYRCASSLRLAGDTGELFFGEGSRLTVL.

The gene calls are TRBV27 and TRBJ2-1, with D possibly TRBD1 on 6 matching bases. The CDR3 spans 16 residues. V gave up 5 bases and J gave up 0 bases, with 14 bases separating them. The germline V gene encodes CDR1 MNHEY and CDR2 SMNVEV (reference sequence). CDR3 nucleotides: TGTGCCAGCAGTACTAACCGGGACATCTCCTACAATGAGCAGTTCTTC. This codes for CASSTNRDISYNEQFF.

The rearrangement links TRBV5-8 to TRBJ2-1; TRBD2 agrees at 10 bases. V was clipped by 0 bases and J by 4 bases; unmatched bases: 4. This CDR3 region has 16 residues. In germline, CDR1 is SGHTS, CDR2 YDEGEE. Here the CDR3 reads CASSLVASGGYNEQFF. The CDR3 DNA reads TGTGCCAGCAGCTTGGTGGCTAGCGGGGGTTACAATGAGCAGTTCTTC.

The rearrangement uses TRBV9 and TRBJ2-7; D uncertain. This CDR3 region has 13 residues. The germline V gene encodes CDR1 SGDLS and CDR2 YYNGEE. With 4 bases removed from V and 5 bases from J, the gap between germline ends came to 13 bases. The CDR3 DNA is TGTGCCAGCAGCCTCGAGCCCGCTAACGAGCAGTACTTC. Protein product: CASSLEPANEQYF.

The gene calls are TRBV12-5 and TRBJ2-7; TRBD2 aligns across 8 bases. The V segment lost 4 bases and the J segment 3 bases; nucleotides outside the gene matches: 11. The germline V gene encodes CDR1 LGHNT and CDR2 FRNRAP. This CDR3 has 16 residues. CDR3 residues: CASGSLFGRGDYEQYF. CDR3 bases: TGTGCTAGTGGTTCCCTCTTTGGGCGGGGGGACTACGAGCAGTACTTC.

V gene TRBV30 combines with J gene TRBJ2-5, with TRBD2 matching 10 bases. Germline assignment: CDR1 GTSNPN and CDR2 SVGIG (reference sequence). Trimming took 7 bases from V and 2 from J; bases not matched to a gene: 4. The CDR3 runs to 13 residues. This CDR3 is CASQTSGQETQYF. The CDR3 DNA follows: TGTGCCTCTCAGACTAGCGGGCAAGAGACCCAGTACTTC.

This chain connects TRBV28 to TRBJ2-7; D remains ambiguous. Trimming took 5 bases from V and 0 from J, leaving 11 bases between them. The CDR3 loop spans 14 amino acids. Germline V CDR1 and CDR2: MDHEN, SYDVKM. Here the CDR3 DNA reads TGTGCCAGCAGTCTGGGCGCCCTCTCCTACGAGCAGTACTTC. Amino acid sequence: CASSLGALSYEQYF. Using reference TRBV28 and TRBJ2-7 for the parts outside the CDR3, the full variable domain is DVKVTQSSRYLVKRTGEKVFLECVQDMDHENMFWYRQDPGLGLRLIYFSYDVKMKEKGDIPEGYSVSREKKERFSLILESASTNQTSMYLCASSLGALSYEQYFGPGTRLTVT.

The rearrangement uses TRBV9 and TRBJ1-1; D gene unclear. The V end lost 4 bases, the J end lost 4 bases, and 14 bases lay between the germline ends. Germline lookup yields CDR1 SGDLS and CDR2 YYNGEE. The CDR3 is made up of 14 amino acids. The CDR3 nucleotides are TGTGCCAGCAGCCCTCGAATAGGGAGCACTGAAGCTTTCTTT. It translates to CASSPRIGSTEAFF.

This clone was seen a single time. V usage is TRBV12-3 or TRBV12-4 and J usage is TRBJ1-2; unclear D gene. V was pared by 5 bases and J by 3 bases, with 10 bases between. This CDR3 comprises 13 residues. The CDR3 sequence is CASSPDADYGYTF. The CDR3, as DNA: TGTGCCAGCAGTCCTGACGCGGACTATGGCTACACCTTC.

The count of this clone is one. J is TRBJ2-7 and V is TRBV6-2 or TRBV6-3; weak D call: TRBD2 (6 bases). Trimming removed 6 bases at V and 3 bases at J, with 18 bases between. Germline V gene data show CDR1 as MNHEY and CDR2 as SVGEGT. The CDR3 has 15 residues. CDR3 region: CASSSWGDSDYEQYF. The CDR3 coding sequence is TGTGCCAGCAGCAGTTGGGGGGACTCTGACTACGAGCAGTACTTC.

This clone appeared a few times. The genes are TRBV6-5 and TRBJ2-1; D is possibly TRBD2 (5 bases). CDR1 is MNHEY and CDR2 is SVGAGI in the germline V gene. This CDR3 contains 12 residues. Trimming stripped 7 bases from V and 9 bases from J, with 13 bases between. This CDR3 reads CASTSEAAEQFF. The CDR3 DNA reads as TGTGCCAGCACTTCAGAAGCGGCTGAGCAGTTCTTC.

J is TRBJ1-1 and V is TRBV7-2; D uncertain. Germline CDR1 is SGHTA and CDR2 is FQGNSA. V was cut by 3 bases and J by 4 bases, with 9 bases left in between. This CDR3 is built from 13 residues. CDR3 DNA: TGTGCCAGCAGCTTCGGAGGGAGCACTGAAGCTTTCTTT. Translated, it gives CASSFGGSTEAFF.

In its sample, this clone was seen once. This rearrangement joins TRBV4-1 to TRBJ1-2; a possible D gene is TRBD1 (5 bases). With 1 base removed from V and 4 bases from J, the gap between germline ends came to 16 bases. Germline lookup yields CDR1 MGHRA and CDR2 YSYEKL. The CDR3 totals 16 residues. CDR3 in amino acids: CASSQAVGEGSYGYTF. CDR3 nucleotides: TGCGCCAGCAGCCAAGCGGTCGGGGAGGGGAGCTATGGCTACACCTTC.

V is TRBV19 and J is TRBJ2-1, with TRBD2 matching over 13 bases. This CDR3 spans 15 amino acids. The V gene end was trimmed by 7 bases and the J gene end by 5 bases; junction bases not matched to a gene: 5. CDR1 and CDR2 (germline): LNHDA, SQIVND (reference sequence). The CDR3 region has the DNA TGTGCCAGTACCCCGGGACTAGCGGGGCACAATGAGCAGTTCTTC. This encodes CASTPGLAGHNEQFF.

The gene calls are TRBV15 and TRBJ1-6; TRBD1 aligns across 7 bases. The germline V gene encodes CDR1 LNHNV and CDR2 YYDKDF (reference sequence). CDR3 size: 18 residues. The V segment lost 0 bases and the J segment 10 bases; nucleotides outside the gene matches: 15. CDR3 sequence reads: CATSRDQRGRGFSSPLHF. CDR3 nucleotide sequence: TGTGCCACCAGCAGAGATCAGCGCGGCAGGGGGTTCAGCTCACCCCTCCACTTT.

CDR3: CAWARGGASYEQYF. DNA of the CDR3: TGTGCCTGGGCTAGAGGGGGCGCCTCCTACGAGCAGTACTTC. V gene TRBV30 combines with J gene TRBJ2-7, with 7 bases lining up with TRBD1. CDR1 and CDR2 (germline): GTSNPN, SVGIG (reference sequence). The CDR3 spans 14 residues. The ends lost 5 bases at V and 0 bases at J; junction bases unmatched: 7.

J is TRBJ1-1 and V is TRBV4-3; D unclear. Germline values: CDR1 LGHNA, CDR2 YSLEER. The V end was cut by 0 bases, the J end by 4 bases, with 18 bases between. There are 17 residues in the CDR3. The DNA of the CDR3 is TGCGCCAGCAGCCAAGATCGATGGGCCCTGAGTGGCACTGAAGCTTTCTTT. Translated, it gives CASSQDRWALSGTEAFF.

J is TRBJ2-1 and V is TRBV7-2; 9 nucleotides match TRBD2. Trimming removed 6 bases from V and 4 bases from J; junction bases left unmatched: 10. CDR1 is SGHTA and CDR2 is FQGNSA in the germline V gene. CDR3 length: 16 amino acids. In DNA, the CDR3 is TGTGCCAGCAGTGTTAGAGGTACTAGCGGGTACAATGAGCAGTTCTTC. Protein sequence: CASSVRGTSGYNEQFF.

The chain couples TRBV10-3 to TRBJ2-7, with D maybe TRBD2 (5 bases). CDR3 length: 15 residues. From germline, CDR1 is ENHRY and CDR2 SYGVKD. The ends were cut back, 6 bases at V and 4 bases at J, with 19 bases in the middle. CDR3 amino acids: CAIRERTEALYEQYF. Written as DNA, the CDR3 is TGTGCCATCAGGGAAAGGACGGAGGCCTTATACGAGCAGTACTTC.

V and J are TRBV9 and TRBJ2-2; 8 nucleotides match TRBD2. CDR3 length equals 13 residues. In germline, CDR1 is SGDLS, CDR2 YYNGEE. Trimming took 4 bases from V and 6 from J; bases not matched to a gene: 2. The CDR3 sequence: CASSSGGAGELFF. The CDR3 nucleotides read TGTGCCAGCAGCTCCGGGGGGGCCGGGGAGCTGTTTTTT.

The chain combines TRBV7-9 with TRBJ2-5; D may be TRBD1 (5 bases). With 1 base removed from V and 4 bases from J, the gap between germline ends came to 10 bases. Germline V gene lookup returns CDR1 SEHNR and CDR2 FQNEAQ (reference sequence). This CDR3 is built from 14 residues. CDR3 in amino acids: CASSLVGRAETQYF. CDR3 in DNA: TGTGCCAGCAGCTTAGTCGGCAGGGCAGAGACCCAGTACTTC.

The chain combines TRBV6-5 with TRBJ2-2; 10 bases fit TRBD2. V was pared by 8 bases and J by 6 bases, with 9 bases of the junction left unmatched. CDR3 length: 15 residues. Germline assignment: CDR1 MNHEY and CDR2 SVGAGI. This CDR3 is CASGTSGKWAGELFF. As DNA, the CDR3 is TGTGCCAGCGGTACTAGCGGGAAGTGGGCCGGGGAGCTGTTTTTT.

The V call is TRBV7-2, the J call TRBJ2-2; D unresolved. CDR1 SGHTA and CDR2 FQGNSA come from the germline V gene. The ends were cut back, 5 bases at V and 6 bases at J, with 19 bases in the middle. This CDR3 is 16 amino acids long. The CDR3: CASSPESRVSAGELFF. Written as DNA, the CDR3 is TGTGCCAGCAGCCCGGAATCCCGGGTGTCAGCCGGGGAGCTGTTTTTT.

The chain is built from TRBV12-3 or TRBV12-4 and TRBJ1-2; D perhaps matches TRBD1 (6 bases). Trimming cost V 4 bases and J 3 bases, with 9 bases left between them. The CDR3 has 13 amino acids. CDR3 in amino acids: CASSSGTHYGYTF. The CDR3, as DNA: TGTGCCAGCAGTTCTGGGACACACTATGGCTACACCTTC.